This TCR beta chain appears in the sequencing data of a study of OX40 agonist ivuxolimab in advanced cancers. Whole-study context: About 40% of patients had received prior checkpoint inhibitor therapy.

Notes on this clone: Antigen unknown.

Repertoires were generated with immunoSEQ multiplex PCR, while TCRdb's copy carries only in-frame clones and drops some. This sample yields about 60,000 clones, of which roughly 86% are seen a single time; about 1% belongs to the top ten. Findings and caveats of the study: Some patients without response likewise showed low normalized clonal expansion.

The source was CD4+ or CD8+ T cells sorted from blood, collected in a trial of the OX40 agonist ivuxolimab. The receptor was isolated from an adult with an advanced solid tumor such as melanoma, head and neck, liver or kidney cancer.

The CDR3 here is CASSRGREDTDTQYF. Written as DNA, the CDR3 is TGCGCCAGCAGTCGGGGGAGAGAGGACACAGATACGCAGTATTTT. J is TRBJ2-3 and V is TRBV10-2; D might be TRBD2 (6 bases). The CDR3 has 15 amino acids. With 5 bases removed from V and 2 bases from J, the gap between germline ends came to 14 bases. Looked up from germline, CDR1 is WSHSY and CDR2 is SAAADI.